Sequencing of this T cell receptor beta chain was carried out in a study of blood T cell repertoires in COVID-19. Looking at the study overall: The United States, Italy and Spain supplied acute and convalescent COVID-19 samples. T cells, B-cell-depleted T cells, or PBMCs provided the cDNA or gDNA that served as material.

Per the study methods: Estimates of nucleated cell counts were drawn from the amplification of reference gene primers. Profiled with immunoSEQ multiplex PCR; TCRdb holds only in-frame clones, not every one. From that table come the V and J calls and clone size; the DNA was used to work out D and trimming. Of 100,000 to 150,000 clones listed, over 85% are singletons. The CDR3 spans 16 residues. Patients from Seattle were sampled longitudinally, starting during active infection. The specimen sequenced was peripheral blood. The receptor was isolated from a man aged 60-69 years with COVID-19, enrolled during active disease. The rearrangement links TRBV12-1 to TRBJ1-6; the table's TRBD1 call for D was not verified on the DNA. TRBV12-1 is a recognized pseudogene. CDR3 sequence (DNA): TGTGCCAGCAGCGACCCCCGGGACAAAGGGGGTATCACCCTCCACTTT. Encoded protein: CASSDPRDKGGITLHF.